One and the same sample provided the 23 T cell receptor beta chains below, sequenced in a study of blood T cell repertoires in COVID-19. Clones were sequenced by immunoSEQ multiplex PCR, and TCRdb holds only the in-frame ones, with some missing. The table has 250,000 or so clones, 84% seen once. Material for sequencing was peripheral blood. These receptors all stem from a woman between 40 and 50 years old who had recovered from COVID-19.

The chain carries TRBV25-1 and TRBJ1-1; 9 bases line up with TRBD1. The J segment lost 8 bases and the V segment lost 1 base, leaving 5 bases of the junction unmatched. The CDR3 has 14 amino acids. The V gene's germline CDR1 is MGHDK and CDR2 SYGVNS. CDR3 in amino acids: CASSELGQGTEAFF. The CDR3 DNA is TGTGCCAGCAGTGAATTAGGACAGGGGACGGAAGCTTTCTTT.

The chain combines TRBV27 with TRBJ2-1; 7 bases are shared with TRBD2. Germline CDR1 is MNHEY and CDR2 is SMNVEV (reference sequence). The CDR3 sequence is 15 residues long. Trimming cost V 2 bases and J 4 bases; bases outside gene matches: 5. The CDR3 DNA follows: TGTGCCAGCAGTTTAAGGACTAGGTCTTACAATGAGCAGTTCTTC. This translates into CASSLRTRSYNEQFF.

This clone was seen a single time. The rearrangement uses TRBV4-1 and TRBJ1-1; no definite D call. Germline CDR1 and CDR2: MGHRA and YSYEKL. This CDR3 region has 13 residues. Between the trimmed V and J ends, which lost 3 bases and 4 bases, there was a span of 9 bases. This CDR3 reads CASSQMGGTEAFF. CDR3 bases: TGCGCCAGCAGCCAGATGGGAGGCACTGAAGCTTTCTTT.

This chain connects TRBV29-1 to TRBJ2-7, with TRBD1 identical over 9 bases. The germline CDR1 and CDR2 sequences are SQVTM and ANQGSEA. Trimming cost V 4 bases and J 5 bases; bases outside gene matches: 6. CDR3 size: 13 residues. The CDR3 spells CSVVGQGRHEQYF. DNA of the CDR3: TGCAGCGTTGTTGGACAGGGGAGGCACGAGCAGTACTTC.

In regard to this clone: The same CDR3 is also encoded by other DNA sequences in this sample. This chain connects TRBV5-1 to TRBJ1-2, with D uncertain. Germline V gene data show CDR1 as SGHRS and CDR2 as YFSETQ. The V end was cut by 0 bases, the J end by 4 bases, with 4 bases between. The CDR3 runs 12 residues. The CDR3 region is CASSLDSYGYTF. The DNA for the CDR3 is TGCGCCAGCAGCTTGGACTCCTATGGCTACACCTTC.

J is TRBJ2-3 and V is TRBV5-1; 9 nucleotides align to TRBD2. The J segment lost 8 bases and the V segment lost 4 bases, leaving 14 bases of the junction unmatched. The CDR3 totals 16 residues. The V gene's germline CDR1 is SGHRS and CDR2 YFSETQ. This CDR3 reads CASSPSGGGGVGTQYF. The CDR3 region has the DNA TGCGCCAGCAGCCCCTCCGGCGGGGGGGGAGTAGGTACGCAGTATTTT.

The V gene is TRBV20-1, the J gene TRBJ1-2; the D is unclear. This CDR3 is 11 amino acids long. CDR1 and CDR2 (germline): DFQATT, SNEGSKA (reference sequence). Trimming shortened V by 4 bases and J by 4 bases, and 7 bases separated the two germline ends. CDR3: CSATHSYGYTF. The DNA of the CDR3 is TGCAGTGCTACTCATAGCTATGGCTACACCTTC.

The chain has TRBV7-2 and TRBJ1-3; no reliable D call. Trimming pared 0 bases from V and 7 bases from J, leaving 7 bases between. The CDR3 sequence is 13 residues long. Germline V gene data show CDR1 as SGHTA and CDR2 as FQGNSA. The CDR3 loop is CASSLARENTIYF. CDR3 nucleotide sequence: TGTGCCAGCAGCTTAGCCCGGGAGAACACCATATATTTT.

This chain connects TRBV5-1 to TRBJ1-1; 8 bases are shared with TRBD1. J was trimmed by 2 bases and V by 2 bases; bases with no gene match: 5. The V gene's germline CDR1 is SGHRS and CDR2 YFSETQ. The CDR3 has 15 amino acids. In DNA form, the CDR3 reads TGCGCCAGCAGCTTATCAGGACAGGGAAACACTGAAGCTTTCTTT. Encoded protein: CASSLSGQGNTEAFF.

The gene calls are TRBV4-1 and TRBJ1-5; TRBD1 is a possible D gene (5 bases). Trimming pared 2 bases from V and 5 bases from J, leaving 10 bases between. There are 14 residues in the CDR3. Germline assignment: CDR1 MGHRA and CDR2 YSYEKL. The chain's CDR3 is CASSQPGLDQPQHF. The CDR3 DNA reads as TGCGCCAGCAGCCAACCGGGACTTGATCAGCCCCAGCATTTT.

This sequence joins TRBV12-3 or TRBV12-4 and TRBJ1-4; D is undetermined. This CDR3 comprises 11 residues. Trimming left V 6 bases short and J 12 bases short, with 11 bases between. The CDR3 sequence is CASSPLEQLFF. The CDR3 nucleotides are TGTGCCAGCAGCCCCCTCGAGCAACTGTTTTTT.

CDR3 in DNA: TGTGCCAGCTCCCGAGCTTCTGGGGCCAACGTCCTGACTTTC. Amino acids: CASSRASGANVLTF. The J gene is TRBJ2-6, the V gene TRBV18; D not resolved. V dropped 6 bases and J dropped 1 base, with 7 bases sitting between them. Germline CDR1 and CDR2: KGHSH and LQKENI. The CDR3 spans 14 residues.

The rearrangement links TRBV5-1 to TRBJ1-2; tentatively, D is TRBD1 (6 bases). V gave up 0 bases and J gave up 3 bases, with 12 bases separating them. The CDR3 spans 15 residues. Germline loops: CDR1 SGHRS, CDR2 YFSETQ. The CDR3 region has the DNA TGCGCCAGCAGCTTGGAGCAGGGGCCCCACTATGGCTACACCTTC. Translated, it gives CASSLEQGPHYGYTF. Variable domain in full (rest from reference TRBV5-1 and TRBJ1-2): KAGVTQTPRYLIKTRGQQVTLSCSPISGHRSVSWYQQTPGQGLQFLFEYFSETQRNKGNFPGRFSGRQFSNSRSEMNVSTLELGDSALYLCASSLEQGPHYGYTFGSGTRLTVV.

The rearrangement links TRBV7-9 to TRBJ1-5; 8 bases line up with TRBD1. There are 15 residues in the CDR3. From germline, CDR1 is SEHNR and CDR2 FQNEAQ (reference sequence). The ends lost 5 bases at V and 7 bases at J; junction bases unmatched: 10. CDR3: CASSDGRTGGQPQHF. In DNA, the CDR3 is TGTGCCAGCAGCGATGGGCGAACAGGGGGACAGCCCCAGCATTTT.

Written as DNA, the CDR3 is TGTGCCAGCAGCCCCGCGAGGGCTGAAGCTTTCTTT. Protein product: CASSPARAEAFF. V usage is TRBV5-8 and J usage is TRBJ1-1; unclear D gene. Deletions cut 4 bases from V and 6 bases from J, with 10 bases between. The germline V gene encodes CDR1 SGHTS and CDR2 YDEGEE. The CDR3 has 12 amino acids.

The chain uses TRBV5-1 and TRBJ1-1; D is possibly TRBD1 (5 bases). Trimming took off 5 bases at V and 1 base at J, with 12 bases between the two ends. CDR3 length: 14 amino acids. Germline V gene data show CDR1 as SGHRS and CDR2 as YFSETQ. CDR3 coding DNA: TGCGCCAGCAGATCCCAGGGCCAGAACACTGAAGCTTTCTTT. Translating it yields CASRSQGQNTEAFF.

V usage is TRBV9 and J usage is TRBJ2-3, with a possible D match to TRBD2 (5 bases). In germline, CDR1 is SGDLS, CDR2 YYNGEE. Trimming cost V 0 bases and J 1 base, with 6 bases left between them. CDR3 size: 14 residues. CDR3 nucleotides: TGTGCCAGCAGCGTAGACGGGGGCACAGATACGCAGTATTTT. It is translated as CASSVDGGTDTQYF.

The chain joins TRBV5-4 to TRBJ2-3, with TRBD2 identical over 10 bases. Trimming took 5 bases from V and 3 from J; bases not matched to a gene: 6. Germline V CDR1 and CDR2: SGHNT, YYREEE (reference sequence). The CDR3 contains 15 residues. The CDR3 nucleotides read TGTGCCAGCAGAGAGACTAGCGGGCGAACAGATACGCAGTATTTT. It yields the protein CASRETSGRTDTQYF.

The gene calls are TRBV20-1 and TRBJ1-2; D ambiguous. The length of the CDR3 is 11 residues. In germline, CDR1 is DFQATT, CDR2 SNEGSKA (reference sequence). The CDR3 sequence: CTQRVSDGYTF. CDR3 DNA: TGCACCCAGCGGGTATCAGATGGCTACACCTTC.

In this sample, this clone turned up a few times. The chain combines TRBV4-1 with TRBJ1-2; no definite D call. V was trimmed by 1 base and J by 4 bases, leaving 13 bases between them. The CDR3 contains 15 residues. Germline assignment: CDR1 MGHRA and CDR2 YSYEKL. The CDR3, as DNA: TGCGCCAGCAGCCAAGCCAGGCAGGAATTCTATGGCTACACCTTC. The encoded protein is CASSQARQEFYGYTF.

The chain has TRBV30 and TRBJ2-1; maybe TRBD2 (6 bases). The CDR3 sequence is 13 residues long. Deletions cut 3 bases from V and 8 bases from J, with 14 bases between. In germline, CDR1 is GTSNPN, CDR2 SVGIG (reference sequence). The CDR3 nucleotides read TGTGCCTGGAGGACTAGTGTCGTCCATGAGCAGTTCTTC. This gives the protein CAWRTSVVHEQFF.

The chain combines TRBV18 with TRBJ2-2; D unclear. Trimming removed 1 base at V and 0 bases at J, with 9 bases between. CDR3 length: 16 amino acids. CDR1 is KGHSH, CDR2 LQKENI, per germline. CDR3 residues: CASSPQAATNTGELFF. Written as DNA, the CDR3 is TGTGCCAGCTCACCACAGGCGGCAACGAACACCGGGGAGCTGTTTTTT.

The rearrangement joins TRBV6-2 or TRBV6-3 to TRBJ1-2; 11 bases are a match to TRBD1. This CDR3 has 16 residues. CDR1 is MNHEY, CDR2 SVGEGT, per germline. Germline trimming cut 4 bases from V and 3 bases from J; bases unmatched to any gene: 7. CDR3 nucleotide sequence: TGTGCCAGCAGTTTTACCGGACAGGGGGCGTACTATGGCTACACCTTC. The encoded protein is CASSFTGQGAYYGYTF.